The rows below give T cell receptor beta chains drawn from one sample of a study of CD8 T cell repertoires and HIV-1 epitope variants. Libraries were prepared by immunoSEQ multiplex PCR; TCRdb keeps only in-frame clonotypes and omits some of them. The sample contains 4,500 to 6,000 clones, roughly 64% of which appear only once. No antigens are known for them. Sequenced material: cultured CD8+ T cells derived from PBMCs. The receptor set was obtained from a male donor with HIV. Both conserved end residues are part of each CDR3. A D gene is named only where the DNA matches it firmly. A clone size is listed for some rows: how often the clone was seen (once, few, many), or a class if it is expanded.

CDR3aa: CASSEEIAYEQYF; CDR3nt: TGTGCCAGCAGTGAAGAAATTGCCTACGAGCAGTACTTC; d_gene: -; abundance: -; j_gene: TRBJ2-7; v_gene: TRBV2
CDR3aa: CASSLGSGGPNNEQFF; CDR3nt: TGTGCCAGCAGCTTAGGGTCGGGAGGGCCGAACAATGAGCAGTTCTTC; d_gene: TRBD2; abundance: -; j_gene: TRBJ2-1; v_gene: TRBV11-2
CDR3aa: CASSFSEDMNTEAFF; CDR3nt: TGTGCCAGCAGTTTTTCGGAGGACATGAACACTGAAGCTTTCTTT; d_gene: -; abundance: once; j_gene: TRBJ1-1; v_gene: TRBV27
CDR3aa: CASTWGPFNEQFF; CDR3nt: TGTGCCAGCACTTGGGGACCATTCAATGAGCAGTTCTTC; d_gene: -; abundance: -; j_gene: TRBJ2-1; v_gene: TRBV27
CDR3aa: CASSNSGMNDEQFF; CDR3nt: TGTGCCAGCAGCAATAGCGGGATGAACGATGAGCAGTTCTTC; d_gene: TRBD2; abundance: few; j_gene: TRBJ2-1; v_gene: TRBV2
CDR3aa: CASRFQGQMSTDTQYF; CDR3nt: TGTGCCAGCAGATTCCAGGGACAGATGAGCACAGATACGCAGTATTTT; d_gene: TRBD1; abundance: -; j_gene: TRBJ2-3; v_gene: TRBV27
CDR3aa: CASSLVGAYEQYF; CDR3nt: TGTGCCAGCAGCTTAGTGGGGGCCTACGAGCAGTACTTC; d_gene: -; abundance: -; j_gene: TRBJ2-7; v_gene: TRBV7-9
CDR3aa: CASSLGGENEAFF; CDR3nt: TGTGCCAGCAGCTTAGGCGGGGAGAATGAAGCTTTCTTT; d_gene: -; abundance: -; j_gene: TRBJ1-1; v_gene: TRBV11-3
CDR3aa: CAINDRGTPGELFF; CDR3nt: TGTGCCATCAATGATAGGGGAACGCCCGGGGAGCTGTTTTTT; d_gene: -; abundance: few; j_gene: TRBJ2-2; v_gene: TRBV10-3
CDR3aa: CASSAQGGTGELFF; CDR3nt: TGTGCCAGCAGTGCCCAGGGAGGGACCGGGGAGCTGTTTTTT; d_gene: TRBD2; abundance: once; j_gene: TRBJ2-2; v_gene: TRBV6-5
CDR3aa: CASSLDVFVNQPQHF; CDR3nt: TGTGCCAGCAGCTTAGACGTCTTTGTGAATCAGCCCCAGCATTTT; d_gene: -; abundance: -; j_gene: TRBJ1-5; v_gene: TRBV7-2
CDR3aa: CASSLNDANTEAFF; CDR3nt: TGTGCCAGCAGCTTAAATGATGCGAACACTGAAGCTTTCTTT; d_gene: -; abundance: few; j_gene: TRBJ1-1; v_gene: TRBV7-3
CDR3aa: CASSLGQYLREQYF; CDR3nt: TGTGCCAGCAGCTTGGGACAGTACCTTCGTGAGCAGTACTTC; d_gene: TRBD1; abundance: -; j_gene: TRBJ2-7; v_gene: TRBV7-3
CDR3aa: CASSQEGETNQPQHF; CDR3nt: TGTGCCAGCAGCCAAGAAGGGGAAACCAATCAGCCCCAGCATTTT; d_gene: -; abundance: few; j_gene: TRBJ1-5; v_gene: TRBV4-2
CDR3aa: CASSLVTTSGMLAHEQYF; CDR3nt: TGTGCCAGCAGCTTAGTGACTACTAGCGGGATGCTCGCGCACGAGCAGTACTTC; d_gene: TRBD2; abundance: once; j_gene: TRBJ2-7; v_gene: TRBV7-2
CDR3aa: CASSQDDPRQLLDTQYF; CDR3nt: TGCGCCAGCAGCCAAGATGATCCTAGACAATTGTTGGATACGCAGTATTTT; d_gene: -; abundance: -; j_gene: TRBJ2-3; v_gene: TRBV4-1
CDR3aa: CASSFIRTTTDTQYF; CDR3nt: TGTGCCAGCAGCTTCATCAGGACAACTACAGATACGCAGTATTTT; d_gene: -; abundance: -; j_gene: TRBJ2-3; v_gene: TRBV11-2
CDR3aa: CASSPAPGGGVGGYGYTF; CDR3nt: TGTGCCAGCAGTCCGGCGCCAGGTGGGGGTGTGGGGGGCTATGGCTACACCTTC; d_gene: -; abundance: -; j_gene: TRBJ1-2; v_gene: TRBV27
CDR3aa: CASSWTENTEAFF; CDR3nt: TGTGCCAGCAGTTGGACAGAAAACACTGAAGCTTTCTTT; d_gene: -; abundance: -; j_gene: TRBJ1-1; v_gene: TRBV5-5
CDR3aa: CAISISGRTTKPHYEQYF; CDR3nt: TGTGCCATCAGTATCTCGGGCAGAACTACTAAACCGCACTACGAGCAGTACTTC; d_gene: -; abundance: -; j_gene: TRBJ2-7; v_gene: TRBV10-3
CDR3aa: CATSRDGGYLGNEQFF; CDR3nt: TGTGCCACCAGCAGAGATGGGGGATACCTAGGGAATGAGCAGTTCTTC; d_gene: -; abundance: -; j_gene: TRBJ2-1; v_gene: TRBV15
CDR3aa: CASSKEVHSNTEAFF; CDR3nt: TGTGCCAGCAGCAAAGAGGTACATTCGAACACTGAAGCTTTCTTT; d_gene: -; abundance: -; j_gene: TRBJ1-1; v_gene: TRBV21-1
CDR3aa: CASSQDEDTGGEAQHF; CDR3nt: TGCGCCAGCAGCCAAGATGAGGATACAGGGGGCGAGGCCCAGCATTTT; d_gene: TRBD1; abundance: -; j_gene: TRBJ1-5; v_gene: TRBV4-3
CDR3aa: CASTRDRGHEQYF; CDR3nt: TGTGCCAGCACCCGGGACAGGGGCCACGAGCAGTACTTC; d_gene: TRBD1; abundance: -; j_gene: TRBJ2-7; v_gene: TRBV6-5
CDR3aa: CASSAGRGRLNNSPLHF; CDR3nt: TGTGCCAGCAGCGCAGGAAGGGGAAGATTAAATAATTCACCCCTCCACTTT; d_gene: -; abundance: -; j_gene: TRBJ1-6; v_gene: TRBV9
CDR3aa: CASSYAVGTGQETQYF; CDR3nt: TGTGCCAGCAGTTACGCTGTCGGGACAGGACAAGAGACCCAGTACTTC; d_gene: TRBD1; abundance: -; j_gene: TRBJ2-5; v_gene: TRBV6-5
CDR3aa: CASSLSGGDLYGYTF; CDR3nt: TGTGCCAGCAGTTTAAGTGGGGGGGACTTATATGGCTACACCTTC; d_gene: -; abundance: -; j_gene: TRBJ1-2; v_gene: TRBV28
CDR3aa: CASSVLAGGVTGELFF; CDR3nt: TGTGCCAGCAGTGTCCTAGCGGGAGGAGTCACCGGGGAGCTGTTTTTT; d_gene: TRBD2; abundance: few; j_gene: TRBJ2-2; v_gene: TRBV6-1
CDR3aa: CASSGRHFDEQYF; CDR3nt: TGTGCCAGCAGCGGGAGGCATTTCGACGAGCAGTACTTC; d_gene: -; abundance: -; j_gene: TRBJ2-7; v_gene: TRBV11-2
CDR3aa: CASSLGQAPEQFF; CDR3nt: TGTGCCAGCAGCCTTGGACAGGCTCCTGAGCAGTTCTTC; d_gene: TRBD1; abundance: -; j_gene: TRBJ2-1; v_gene: TRBV7-9
CDR3aa: CASSLATGAEGYTF; CDR3nt: TGCGCCAGCAGCTTGGCAACAGGGGCGGAAGGCTACACCTTC; d_gene: TRBD1; abundance: once; j_gene: TRBJ1-2; v_gene: TRBV5-1
CDR3aa: CASSLEETLPQHF; CDR3nt: TGTGCCAGCAGCTTAGAGGAAACTCTACCCCAGCATTTT; d_gene: -; abundance: few; j_gene: TRBJ1-5; v_gene: TRBV7-2
CDR3aa: CASSFEAVGQETQYF; CDR3nt: TGCGCCAGCAGCTTCGAGGCGGTAGGCCAAGAGACCCAGTACTTC; d_gene: -; abundance: -; j_gene: TRBJ2-5; v_gene: TRBV5-1
CDR3aa: CASSFGVRGFGYTF; CDR3nt: TGTGCCAGCAGTTTTGGGGTCAGGGGGTTCGGCTACACCTTC; d_gene: TRBD1; abundance: -; j_gene: TRBJ1-2; v_gene: TRBV27
CDR3aa: CASDRPLVIPYNEQFF; CDR3nt: TGTGCTAGTGACCGACCACTAGTCATACCCTACAATGAGCAGTTCTTC; d_gene: -; abundance: -; j_gene: TRBJ2-1; v_gene: TRBV12-5
CDR3aa: CASRSGQGKQPQHF; CDR3nt: TGTGCCAGCAGATCCGGACAGGGAAAACAGCCCCAGCATTTT; d_gene: TRBD1; abundance: -; j_gene: TRBJ1-5; v_gene: TRBV6-6
CDR3aa: CASSPFSGAYNEQFF; CDR3nt: TGTGCCAGCAGCCCATTTAGCGGGGCCTACAATGAGCAGTTCTTC; d_gene: TRBD2; abundance: -; j_gene: TRBJ2-1; v_gene: TRBV11-1
CDR3aa: CASSLEGASPLHF; CDR3nt: TGCGCCAGCAGCTTGGAGGGGGCCTCACCCCTCCACTTT; d_gene: TRBD1; abundance: -; j_gene: TRBJ1-6; v_gene: TRBV5-1
CDR3aa: CASSSGLSDYEQYF; CDR3nt: TGTGCCAGCAGTTCAGGGCTGTCGGATTACGAGCAGTACTTC; d_gene: -; abundance: -; j_gene: TRBJ2-7; v_gene: TRBV28
CDR3aa: CASSGTSGNTGELFF; CDR3nt: TGTGCCAGCAGTGGGACTAGCGGCAACACCGGGGAGCTGTTTTTT; d_gene: TRBD2; abundance: -; j_gene: TRBJ2-2; v_gene: TRBV2
CDR3aa: CASSYDGASGETQYF; CDR3nt: TGTGCCAGCAGTTACGACGGGGCTAGCGGGGAGACCCAGTACTTC; d_gene: TRBD2; abundance: -; j_gene: TRBJ2-5; v_gene: TRBV6-5